These 7 T cell receptor beta chains share one sample of origin, sequenced in a study of blood T cell repertoires in COVID-19. Data came from immunoSEQ multiplex PCR; TCRdb stores just in-frame clones and leaves some out. The table has roughly 250,000 clones, around 89% seen once. Material for sequencing was peripheral blood. The receptors shown here come from a man aged 30 to 39 with acute or convalescent COVID-19.

For this clone: Lacking the conserved final phenylalanine or tryptophan, this CDR3 likely reflects a read error. Because the CDR3's place on the DNA is in doubt, the DNA is left out and the CDR3 is given as listed by TCRdb. The rearrangement joins TRBV21-1 to TRBJ1-2. TRBV21-1 is a pseudogene segment. The CDR3 comprises 10 residues, both ends counted. CDR3 protein: CASSKRGGWV.

V gene TRBV6-5 combines with J gene TRBJ1-2, with 9 positions matching TRBD1. Germline lookup yields CDR1 MNHEY and CDR2 SVGAGI. This CDR3 comprises 15 residues. The J segment lost 2 bases and the V segment lost 2 bases, leaving 3 bases of the junction unmatched. The CDR3 bases are TGTGCCAGCAGTTACACGACAGGGGGGAACTATGGCTACACCTTC. It codes for CASSYTTGGNYGYTF.

V gene TRBV6-1 combines with J gene TRBJ2-4; D is uncertain. V shed 3 bases and J shed 10 bases, with 4 bases lying between them. CDR3 length equals 10 residues. Looked up from germline, CDR1 is MNHNS and CDR2 is SASEGT. In DNA, the CDR3 is TGTGCCAGCAGTGACCTTATTCAGTACTTC. Its protein product is CASSDLIQYF.

This chain joins TRBV5-1 and TRBJ1-5, with D unresolved. Between the trimmed V and J ends, which lost 0 bases and 4 bases, there was a span of 5 bases. The germline V gene has CDR1 SGHRS and CDR2 YFSETQ. The CDR3 is made up of 13 amino acids. CDR3 nucleotide sequence: TGCGCCAGCAGCTTGGAACAGAATCAGCCCCAGCATTTT. It translates to CASSLEQNQPQHF.

This clone was picked up a small number of times. Other DNA sequences in this sample translate to the same CDR3. V gene TRBV6-4 combines with J gene TRBJ1-5; D not certain. Germline CDR1 is MRHNA and CDR2 is SNTAGT. The CDR3 is made up of 13 amino acids. The V gene lost 5 bases and the J gene lost 4 bases, with 9 bases spanning the gap. DNA of the CDR3: TGTGCCAGCAGTCCCGAGAGTAATCAGCCCCAGCATTTT. This codes for CASSPESNQPQHF.

The J gene is TRBJ1-2, the V gene TRBV24-1, with a tentative D call TRBD1 (5 bases). Trimming stripped 2 bases from V and 3 bases from J, with 9 bases between. Germline V gene sequence: CDR1 KGHDR, CDR2 SFDVKD. The CDR3 has 14 amino acids. CDR3 in amino acids: CATSDSRQHYGYTF. The CDR3 DNA sequence: TGTGCCACCAGTGATTCTCGACAGCACTATGGCTACACCTTC.

The chain links TRBV6-1 to TRBJ1-5; 9 nucleotides agree with TRBD1. Germline values: CDR1 MNHNS, CDR2 SASEGT. There are 16 residues in the CDR3. Trimming cost V 0 bases and J 4 bases; bases outside gene matches: 4. The CDR3 is CASSEALGTGNQPQHF. The CDR3 coding sequence is TGTGCCAGCAGTGAAGCGCTCGGGACAGGGAATCAGCCCCAGCATTTT.